These 24 T cell receptor beta chains share one sample of origin, sequenced in a study of Graves' ophthalmopathy and Graves' hyperthyroidism (dated by TCRdb to the late 2010s). Sequencing was performed on an Illumina HiSeq 2000. For repertoire sequencing, the TCR beta CDR3 regions were amplified from RNA transcripts. The first round was an RT-PCR using HTBI primers with the Qiagen OneStep RT-PCR kit, and this first round was followed by a second-round multiplex PCR, then size selection and purification. Using fastp at Q25 and MiXCR, TCRdb reprocessed the public reads and kept productive beta chains. Every CDR3 protein is listed once, alongside the most common genes and DNA of its rows. This sample gives 200,000 to 300,000 distinct CDR3 sequences in total; 45% of them show up just once. The top ten clones comprise approximately 51% of the sample. Sequencing used peripheral blood. Source of these receptors: an adult man with Graves' ophthalmopathy.

This clonotype occurred a few times. The chain uses TRBV10-3 and TRBJ2-5; 7 bases match TRBD1. V shed 6 bases, J shed 2 bases, and the junction held 3 bases outside the gene matches. This CDR3 is 13 amino acids long. CDR1 is ENHRY and CDR2 is SYGVKD in the germline V gene. CDR3 nucleotide sequence: TGTGCCATCAGGGGACAGACTCAAGAGACCCAGTACTTC. Amino acid sequence: CAIRGQTQETQYF.

The chain is built from TRBV20-1 and TRBJ2-7; either TRBD1 or TRBD2 may fit D (5 bases each). Germline loops: CDR1 DFQATT, CDR2 SNEGSKA (reference sequence). With 5 bases removed from V and 5 bases from J, the gap between germline ends came to 16 bases. The CDR3 loop spans 13 amino acids. This chain's CDR3 is CSAGPRGPDEQYF. The CDR3, as DNA: TGCAGTGCTGGTCCGAGGGGCCCGGACGAGCAGTACTTC.

V gene TRBV2 combines with J gene TRBJ2-7; D possibly corresponds to TRBD2 (6 bases). V was trimmed by 0 bases and J by 1 base, leaving 19 bases between them. Germline CDR1 and CDR2: SNHLY and FYNNEI. The CDR3 is 18 amino acids. In DNA, the CDR3 is TGTGCCAGCAGTGAAGCGAGCATGGTAGCGGCCTATTCCTACGAGCAGTACTTC. The encoded protein is CASSEASMVAAYSYEQYF.

V and J are TRBV2 and TRBJ2-2; 11 bases line up with TRBD2. The V gene's germline CDR1 is SNHLY and CDR2 FYNNEI. J lost 2 bases, V lost 6 bases, and 11 bases had no gene match. This CDR3 contains 18 residues. The CDR3 nucleotides are TGTGCCAGCAGCCACTCCCCCGGGACTAGCGGCAACACCGGGGAGCTGTTTTTT. This codes for CASSHSPGTSGNTGELFF.

This clonotype was detected only a few times. The genes are TRBV28 and TRBJ2-2; D is possibly TRBD1 (6 bases). There are 14 residues in the CDR3. Trimming cost V 7 bases and J 7 bases, with 16 bases left between them. CDR1 and CDR2 from the germline V gene are MDHEN and SYDVKM. The CDR3 sequence is CASTKRGRGGELFF. The CDR3 DNA is TGTGCCAGCACAAAGAGGGGGAGAGGCGGGGAGCTGTTTTTT.

The genes are TRBV20-1 and TRBJ1-1; D is undetermined. The CDR3 has 14 residues. With 0 bases removed from V and 4 bases from J, the gap between germline ends came to 12 bases. Germline values: CDR1 DFQATT, CDR2 SNEGSKA (reference sequence). The CDR3: CSARESVGLTEAFF. In DNA, the CDR3 is TGCAGTGCTAGAGAGAGCGTTGGCCTCACTGAAGCTTTCTTT.

The chain couples TRBV9 to TRBJ1-2; D is unclear. V was cut by 4 bases and J by 6 bases, with 10 bases left in between. The germline CDR1 and CDR2 sequences are SGDLS and YYNGEE. The CDR3 totals 12 residues. The DNA for the CDR3 is TGTGCCAGCAGCCCGACCCGGGATGGCTACACCTTC. This sequence encodes CASSPTRDGYTF.

The V gene is TRBV7-6, the J gene TRBJ2-2; D not resolved. Germline V CDR1 and CDR2: SGHVS, FNYEAQ. Trimming left V 6 bases short and J 2 bases short, with 10 bases between. This CDR3 contains 14 residues. CDR3 bases: TGTGCCAGCAGGCCAACAGCTAACACCGGGGAGCTGTTTTTT. It yields the protein CASRPTANTGELFF. Drawing the rest from reference TRBV7-6 and TRBJ2-2, the complete variable domain is GAGVSQSPRYKVTKRGQDVALRCDPISGHVSLYWYRQALGQGPEFLTYFNYEAQQDKSGLPNDRFSAERPEGSISTLTIQRTEQRDSAMYRCASRPTANTGELFFGEGSRLTVL.

This chain joins TRBV6-5 and TRBJ2-7; TRBD1 matches at 7 bases. After removal of 2 bases from V and 0 bases from J, the junction contained 4 bases not matched to a gene. Germline values: CDR1 MNHEY, CDR2 SVGAGI. CDR3 size: 15 residues. CDR3 loop: CASSYGTANSYEQYF. CDR3 DNA sequence: TGTGCCAGCAGTTACGGGACAGCAAACTCCTACGAGCAGTACTTC.

This clonotype has a handful of counts. The chain joins TRBV24-1 to TRBJ1-5; D gene unclear. Germline V lookup: CDR1 KGHDR, CDR2 SFDVKD. The CDR3 runs to 13 residues. V was trimmed by 5 bases and J by 9 bases, leaving 13 bases between them. The CDR3 DNA reads TGTGCCACCAGTGCAACGGCGCCAGGGCCCCAGCATTTT. Its protein is CATSATAPGPQHF.

The V gene is TRBV7-9, the J gene TRBJ2-5; 8 bases are a match to TRBD2. The CDR3 loop spans 15 amino acids. CDR1 and CDR2 from the germline V gene are SEHNR and FQNEAQ (reference sequence). V trimming: 3 bases; J trimming: 2 bases; junction bases outside the gene matches: 5. The CDR3 protein is CASSLSGGQQETQYF. In nucleotides, the CDR3 is TGTGCCAGCAGCTTGTCGGGGGGGCAACAAGAGACCCAGTACTTC.

Of note for this clonotype: The junction departs from germline at one end; a sequencing error may be responsible. The gene calls are TRBV5-1 and TRBJ2-6; 8 nucleotides agree with TRBD2. Germline values: CDR1 SGHRS, CDR2 YFSETQ. This CDR3 spans 18 amino acids. CDR3 DNA sequence: TGTGCCAGCAGCCGCACTATAGCGGGGCTCTCTGGGGCCAACGTCCTGACTTTC. The encoded protein is CASSRTIAGLSGANVLTF.

In its sample, this clonotype was seen a few times. The rearrangement uses TRBV7-9 and TRBJ2-2; possible D gene TRBD1, 5 bases. V lost 5 bases and J 6 bases, leaving 10 bases between the germline ends. The CDR3 is made up of 13 amino acids. Looked up from germline, CDR1 is SEHNR and CDR2 is FQNEAQ (reference sequence). The CDR3 region is CASSPPGPGELFF. CDR3 nucleotide sequence: TGTGCCAGCAGCCCCCCAGGGCCCGGGGAGCTGTTTTTT.

This clonotype was seen more than once but under ten times. This rearrangement joins TRBV7-2 to TRBJ2-2, with 7 nucleotides matching TRBD1. The V gene end was trimmed by 2 bases and the J gene end by 5 bases; junction bases not matched to a gene: 5. Germline lookup yields CDR1 SGHTA and CDR2 FQGNSA. The CDR3 runs 15 residues. CDR3 sequence reads: CASSLLGQLTGELFF. CDR3 nucleotide sequence: TGTGCCAGCAGCTTACTGGGACAGCTAACCGGGGAGCTGTTTTTT.

This clonotype was detected only a few times. Here the CDR3 DNA reads TGTGCCAGTAGTGCCCCGGGACAGTTCAATCAGCCCCAGCATTTT. Its protein is CASSAPGQFNQPQHF. J is TRBJ1-5 and V is TRBV19; 7 nucleotides match TRBD1. From germline, CDR1 is LNHDA and CDR2 SQIVND (reference sequence). V trimming: 5 bases; J trimming: 3 bases; junction bases outside the gene matches: 7. This CDR3 spans 15 amino acids. Filled out from reference TRBV19 and TRBJ1-5, the complete variable domain reads DGGITQSPKYLFRKEGQNVTLSCEQNLNHDAMYWYRQDPGQGLRLIYYSQIVNDFQKGDIAEGYSVSREKKESFPLTVTSAQKNPTAFYLCASSAPGQFNQPQHFGDGTRLSIL.

On this clonotype: A single base separates this from a much larger clone, so it may be a read error. V is TRBV2 and J is TRBJ1-4; D may be TRBD1 (5 bases). The germline CDR1 and CDR2 sequences are SNHLY and FYNNEI. The CDR3 runs to 13 residues. With 8 bases removed from V and 5 bases from J, the gap between germline ends came to 12 bases. CDR3: CASGTGRNEKLFF. CDR3 nucleotides: TGTGCCAGCGGTACGGGGCGGAATGAAAAACTGTTTTTT. Looking up the rest from reference TRBV2 and TRBJ1-4 gives the full variable domain: EPEVTQTPSHQVTQMGQEVILRCVPISNHLYFYWYRQILGQKVEFLVSFYNNEISEKSEIFDDQFSVERPDGSNFTLKIRSTKLEDSAMYFCASGTGRNEKLFFGSGTQLSVL.

This clonotype was seen a few times. The chain is built from TRBV7-9 and TRBJ1-2; 8 nucleotides match TRBD1. With 5 bases clipped from V and 8 bases from J, the junction kept 13 bases outside the gene matches. The CDR3 sequence is 15 residues long. Germline CDR1 is SEHNR and CDR2 is FQNEAQ (reference sequence). Here the CDR3 reads CASSRTGDRLEGYTF. CDR3 sequence (DNA): TGTGCCAGCAGCCGGACGGGGGACAGGCTTGAGGGCTACACCTTC.

V and J are TRBV10-3 and TRBJ2-2, with 11 bases identical to TRBD2. This CDR3 region has 16 residues. Germline CDR1 and CDR2: ENHRY and SYGVKD. The V and J ends lost 6 bases and 1 base, in that order; junction bases with no gene match: 4. Here the CDR3 reads CAISAGLAVNTGELFF. The CDR3, as DNA: TGTGCCATCAGCGCGGGACTAGCGGTGAACACCGGGGAGCTGTTTTTT.

This clonotype was seen a handful of times. CDR3 nucleotide sequence: TGCAGCGTTGAAGGGGGGGGGGCGGTTGAAGCTTTCTTT. Protein sequence: CSVEGGGAVEAFF. The genes are TRBV29-1 and TRBJ1-1, with TRBD1 as a possible D gene (6 bases). The CDR3 is 13 amino acids. V was trimmed by 1 base and J by 7 bases, leaving 13 bases between them. Germline V gives CDR1 SQVTM, CDR2 ANQGSEA.

As regards this clonotype: The junction differs from germline at one of its ends, possibly a read error. The chain employs TRBV12-3 or TRBV12-4 and TRBJ2-7, with D perhaps TRBD1 or TRBD2 (5 bases each). This CDR3 comprises 14 residues. CDR3 nucleotide sequence: TGCGCCAGCAGCCCCGGGGCGAAATCCTACGAGCAGTACTTC. Translated: CASSPGAKSYEQYF.

The V call is TRBV7-3, the J call TRBJ1-1; a weak D match, TRBD1 (6 bases). The CDR3 covers 13 residues. With 3 bases removed from V and 4 bases from J, the gap between germline ends came to 9 bases. From germline, CDR1 is SGHTA and CDR2 FQGTGA. The CDR3 spells CASSFTRGTEAFF. In DNA form, the CDR3 reads TGTGCCAGCAGCTTTACCAGGGGCACTGAAGCTTTCTTT. The entire variable domain, with the rest obtained from reference TRBV7-3 and TRBJ1-1, is as follows: GAGVSQTPSNKVTEKGKYVELRCDPISGHTALYWYRQSLGQGPEFLIYFQGTGAADDSGLPNDRFFAVRPEGSVSTLKIQRTERGDSAVYLCASSFTRGTEAFFGQGTRLTVV.

This clonotype was counted a few times. The chain joins TRBV20-1 to TRBJ2-5; D gene unclear. Trimming removed 0 bases from V and 0 bases from J, with 8 bases in between. The CDR3 extends over 14 amino acids. The germline V gene encodes CDR1 DFQATT and CDR2 SNEGSKA (reference sequence). Here the CDR3 DNA reads TGCAGTGCTAGAGATAGATGGGACCAAGAGACCCAGTACTTC. Translated: CSARDRWDQETQYF.

This clonotype has only a few counts. The chain recombines TRBV10-2 with TRBJ2-7, with 9 bases lining up with TRBD1. This CDR3 has 15 residues. Losses at the gene ends were 6 bases for V and 0 bases for J; bases not matched to a gene: 6. Germline assignment: CDR1 WSHSY and CDR2 SAAADI. The CDR3 region has the DNA TGCGCCAGCAGAGGAGGGACAGGGAGCTCCTACGAGCAGTACTTC. Protein: CASRGGTGSSYEQYF.

The CDR3 bases are TGTGCCAGCAGTGACCACCGGGGAGAGACCCAGTACTTC. As protein: CASSDHRGETQYF. The chain combines TRBV12-3 or TRBV12-4 with TRBJ2-5, with D possibly matching TRBD2 (5 bases). This CDR3 has 13 amino acids. V lost 5 bases and J lost 4, with 11 bases in between.